These 18 T cell receptor beta chains originate from one sample sequenced in a study of a mutant IDH1 vaccine in newly diagnosed glioma. Profiling relied on immunoSEQ multiplex PCR, and the TCRdb table lists in-frame clones only, not all of them. Of over 80,000 clones listed, about 90% are singletons. Time point of the sample: baseline, week 1 (first vaccination visit). This sample's treatment: pre-vaccination baseline after standard-of-care therapy. Here the sequenced sample was PBMCs, taken from a glioma patient treated with radiotherapy, temozolomide or both. These receptors came from a woman aged 45-65 years with glioma.

V gene TRBV9 combines with J gene TRBJ1-3; no reliable D call. Germline V gene lookup returns CDR1 SGDLS and CDR2 YYNGEE. V lost 5 bases to trimming and J lost 2 bases, with 8 bases between them. The CDR3 spans 13 residues. CDR3 loop: CASSPSAGNTIYF. CDR3 DNA sequence: TGTGCCAGCAGTCCTTCGGCTGGAAACACCATATATTTT.

The chain links TRBV19 to TRBJ2-7; the match to TRBD2 covers 12 bases. The V and J ends lost 4 bases and 1 base, in that order; junction bases with no gene match: 2. Germline V lookup: CDR1 LNHDA, CDR2 SQIVND (reference sequence). The CDR3 spans 15 residues. CDR3 in DNA: TGTGCCAGTAGTACTGGACTAGCGGGATCCTACGAGCAGTACTTC. Translation gives CASSTGLAGSYEQYF.

The V gene is TRBV11-1, the J gene TRBJ2-1; tentatively, D is TRBD2 (6 bases). The CDR3 has 12 amino acids. V shed 7 bases and J shed 7 bases, with 11 bases lying between them. Germline CDR1 SGHAT, CDR2 FQDESV (reference sequence). DNA of the CDR3: TGTGCCAGCACCAAGGGGAGGAATGAGCAGTTCTTC. Translation: CASTKGRNEQFF.

J is TRBJ2-1 and V is TRBV9, with D uncertain. Germline lookup yields CDR1 SGDLS and CDR2 YYNGEE. CDR3 size: 15 residues. V was shortened by 4 bases and J by 3 bases, with 14 bases between the two germline ends. CDR3 in amino acids: CASSPRTEIYNEQFF. CDR3 in DNA: TGTGCCAGCAGCCCACGTACTGAAATCTACAATGAGCAGTTCTTC. Together with reference TRBV9 and TRBJ2-1, the CDR3 gives the full variable domain: DSGVTQTPKHLITATGQRVTLRCSPRSGDLSVYWYQQSLDQGLQFLIQYYNGEERAKGNILERFSAQQFPDLHSELNLSSLELGDSALYFCASSPRTEIYNEQFFGPGTRLTVL.

As regards this clone: The junction departs from germline at one end; a sequencing error may be responsible. The V and J genes are TRBV7-7 and TRBJ2-5, with D possibly being TRBD1 or TRBD2 (7 bases each). CDR3 length: 14 residues. Germline CDR1 SSHAT, CDR2 FNYEAQ (reference sequence). CDR3 region: CASSPGAGQETQYF. Written as DNA, the CDR3 is TGTGCTAGCAGTCCGGGAGCGGGACAGGAGACCCAGTACTTC.

The V call is TRBV7-2, the J call TRBJ2-3, with D unresolved. The CDR3 spans 17 residues. Germline values: CDR1 SGHTA, CDR2 FQGNSA. V was pared by 1 base and J by 1 base, with 15 bases between. The CDR3 DNA is TGTGCCAGCAGCTTAGTAGACCGAGAGGTCGGCACAGATACGCAGTATTTT. Its protein product is CASSLVDREVGTDTQYF.

The CDR3 sequence: CASSLGVRGDKNIQYF. The CDR3 DNA reads as TGTGCCAGCAGCTTAGGGGTGCGGGGGGACAAAAACATTCAGTACTTC. The chain carries TRBV7-8 and TRBJ2-4; 8 bases fit TRBD2. CDR1 and CDR2 from the germline V gene are SGHVS and FQNEAQ. V shed 1 base and J 3 bases; nucleotides not matched to a gene: 5. CDR3 size: 16 residues.

The V call is TRBV27, the J call TRBJ2-7; 9 bases fit TRBD1. V lost 6 bases to trimming and J lost 6 bases; unmatched junction nucleotides: 9. The germline V gene encodes CDR1 MNHEY and CDR2 SMNVEV (reference sequence). The length of the CDR3 is 14 residues. CDR3 residues: CASSTSDRGGEQYF. As DNA, the CDR3 is TGTGCCAGCAGCACCTCGGACAGGGGAGGCGAGCAGTACTTC.

The CDR3 DNA follows: TGTGCCAGCAGCCCGGCGGAGGGGAGCTCCTACGAGCAGTACTTC. Protein product: CASSPAEGSSYEQYF. The chain employs TRBV7-9 and TRBJ2-7; possible D gene TRBD2, 6 bases. Germline V CDR1 and CDR2: SEHNR, FQNEAQ (reference sequence). V was clipped by 5 bases and J by 0 bases, with 14 bases between them. This CDR3 comprises 15 residues.

The V call is TRBV7-3, the J call TRBJ1-3; D might be TRBD1 (5 bases). The CDR3 is 15 residues long. Per the germline V gene, CDR1 is SGHTA and CDR2 is FQGTGA. V shed 4 bases and J shed 3 bases, with 13 bases lying between them. The CDR3 bases are TGTGCCAGCAGCTCCGGGACCGGTCTTGGAAACACCATATATTTT. Translating it yields CASSSGTGLGNTIYF.

J is TRBJ1-6 and V is TRBV5-1; D is ambiguous. The CDR3 runs 16 residues. CDR1 and CDR2 from the germline V gene are SGHRS and YFSETQ. Trimming cost V 4 bases and J 8 bases, with 19 bases left between them. The CDR3 sequence: CASSLASGIGDSPLHF. The CDR3 DNA reads as TGCGCCAGCAGCCTCGCCTCCGGGATAGGAGATTCACCCCTCCACTTT.

The rearrangement links TRBV6-1 to TRBJ1-4; D perhaps matches TRBD1 (5 bases). V lost 3 bases, J lost 4 bases, and 9 bases lay in between. Germline V gene lookup returns CDR1 MNHNS and CDR2 SASEGT. The CDR3 loop spans 14 amino acids. CDR3 nucleotides: TGTGCCAGCAGTGACGGGGGAATTAATGAAAAACTGTTTTTT. Its translation: CASSDGGINEKLFF.

Notes on this clone: An end of the junction differs from the germline gene, which may be a read error. The V and J genes are TRBV7-2 and TRBJ2-7; D might be TRBD1 or TRBD2, each matching 5 bases. CDR3 length equals 12 residues. Germline-derived CDR1 and CDR2 are SGHTA and FQGNSA. CDR3 coding DNA: TGTGCCAACAGCGTCCCAGGGAGAGAGCAGTACTTC. Translation gives CANSVPGREQYF.

This chain uses TRBV5-6 with TRBJ1-4; tentative D call: TRBD1 (6 bases). The CDR3 sequence is 17 residues long. Trimming left V 4 bases short and J 0 bases short, with 16 bases between. Germline V lookup: CDR1 SGHDT, CDR2 YYEEEE. The CDR3 sequence: CASSTLMDSATNEKLFF. The CDR3 DNA sequence: TGTGCCAGCAGCACCCTTATGGACAGTGCAACTAATGAAAAACTGTTTTTT.

The gene calls are TRBV6-1 and TRBJ2-7; possible D gene TRBD1, 7 bases. Between the trimmed V and J ends, which lost 8 bases and 0 bases, there was a span of 11 bases. The germline V gene encodes CDR1 MNHNS and CDR2 SASEGT. There are 13 residues in the CDR3. The chain's CDR3 is CASGQGGSYEQYF. CDR3 coding DNA: TGTGCCAGCGGCCAGGGGGGCTCCTACGAGCAGTACTTC.

The V gene is TRBV27, the J gene TRBJ1-5; D remains unclear. Germline V gene sequence: CDR1 MNHEY, CDR2 SMNVEV (reference sequence). The germline V and J ends were trimmed by 3 bases and 6 bases, with 9 bases remaining between them. The CDR3 contains 13 residues. Here the CDR3 DNA reads TGTGCCAGCAGTTTGGCCCGCGGTCAGCCCCAGCATTTT. It is translated as CASSLARGQPQHF.

The chain joins TRBV5-1 to TRBJ1-1, with 8 bases lining up with TRBD1. Germline loops: CDR1 SGHRS, CDR2 YFSETQ. This CDR3 has 18 amino acids. V was clipped by 4 bases and J by 5 bases; unmatched bases: 19. The CDR3 sequence is CASSPEGGQGRGWTEAFF. Here the CDR3 DNA reads TGCGCCAGCAGCCCCGAGGGCGGACAGGGAAGGGGGTGGACTGAAGCTTTCTTT.

CDR3 DNA: TGCAGCGCCAACCTTTGGGGGAGGAATGAGCAGTTCTTC. Its translation: CSANLWGRNEQFF. The chain combines TRBV29-1 with TRBJ2-1; possible D gene TRBD2, 6 bases. The V and J ends lost 7 bases and 7 bases respectively, with 17 bases between them. CDR3 length: 13 residues. The germline CDR1 and CDR2 sequences are SQVTM and ANQGSEA.